A single sample gave rise to the 32 T cell receptor beta chains below, sequenced in a study of somatic mutations in cytotoxic T cells in rheumatoid arthritis. The data were produced by immunoSEQ multiplex PCR, yet TCRdb's version contains in-frame clones alone and is incomplete. The sample lists approximately 18,000 clones; roughly 72% were seen once. Material for sequencing was CD8+ T cells sorted from blood. Every receptor here comes from a man in his fifties or sixties in good health.

The chain recombines TRBV28 with TRBJ2-7; TRBD2 aligns across 7 bases. Germline trimming cut 8 bases from V and 0 bases from J; bases unmatched to any gene: 4. The CDR3 loop spans 13 amino acids. CDR1 and CDR2 from the germline V gene are MDHEN and SYDVKM. The CDR3 protein is CASQRESSYEQYF. The CDR3 coding sequence is TGTGCCAGCCAGCGGGAAAGCTCCTACGAGCAGTACTTC.

The chain joins TRBV19 to TRBJ2-5; 10 nucleotides align to TRBD2. J lost 0 bases, V lost 0 bases, and 4 bases had no gene match. Germline lookup yields CDR1 LNHDA and CDR2 SQIVND (reference sequence). This CDR3 is 17 amino acids long. In nucleotides, the CDR3 is TGTGCCAGTAGTATAGATTGGCTAGCGGGGGACCAAGAGACCCAGTACTTC. Its translation: CASSIDWLAGDQETQYF.

The chain joins TRBV7-9 to TRBJ2-1; 9 bases agree with TRBD2. Germline CDR1 is SEHNR and CDR2 is FQNEAQ (reference sequence). The CDR3 length is 19 residues. V lost 7 bases to trimming and J lost 0 bases; unmatched junction nucleotides: 16. As DNA, the CDR3 is TGTGCCAGCACCGACCATAGCGGGGGCAAGGCTAGCTCCTACAATGAGCAGTTCTTC. Residues: CASTDHSGGKASSYNEQFF.

The chain is built from TRBV27 and TRBJ1-1; D might be TRBD1 (6 bases). The CDR3 is 15 amino acids. The germline CDR1 and CDR2 sequences are MNHEY and SMNVEV (reference sequence). Trimming stripped 5 bases from V and 0 bases from J, with 13 bases between. The CDR3 DNA is TGTGCCAGCAGTGTAGGACAGTTAATGAACACTGAAGCTTTCTTT. This codes for CASSVGQLMNTEAFF.

This chain connects TRBV9 to TRBJ2-3; TRBD2 agrees at 7 bases. CDR3 size: 18 residues. Germline V CDR1 and CDR2: SGDLS, YYNGEE. The J segment lost 1 base and the V segment lost 1 base, leaving 12 bases of the junction unmatched. The CDR3 loop reads CASSVYSALGGGTDTQYF. CDR3 nucleotide sequence: TGTGCCAGCAGCGTATACTCCGCTCTGGGAGGGGGCACAGATACGCAGTATTTT.

The V gene is TRBV10-2, the J gene TRBJ2-5, with 8 bases lining up with TRBD2. V trimming: 2 bases; J trimming: 4 bases; junction bases outside the gene matches: 9. Germline V gene data show CDR1 as WSHSY and CDR2 as SAAADI. The CDR3 length is 16 residues. CDR3 DNA: TGCGCCAGCAGTGAGATCGGGACTAGTCTTGGAGAGACCCAGTACTTC. Protein product: CASSEIGTSLGETQYF.

This clone was recorded a few times. V gene TRBV7-3 combines with J gene TRBJ2-7, with 8 bases aligning to TRBD1. Germline CDR1 and CDR2: SGHTA and FQGTGA. The CDR3 runs 13 residues. V shed 4 bases and J 7 bases; nucleotides not matched to a gene: 6. CDR3 in amino acids: CASSYGTGREQYF. DNA for the CDR3: TGTGCCAGCAGCTACGGGACAGGCCGAGAGCAGTACTTC.

This clone is a singleton in its sample. The rearrangement joins TRBV7-9 to TRBJ1-2; the D gene is possibly TRBD1 (5 bases). The germline V gene encodes CDR1 SEHNR and CDR2 FQNEAQ (reference sequence). This CDR3 is built from 13 residues. V lost 3 bases and J lost 4, with 9 bases in between. CDR3 amino acids: CASSLQGPYGYTF. CDR3 coding DNA: TGTGCCAGCAGCTTGCAGGGCCCCTATGGCTACACCTTC.

A few counts support this clone. The CDR3 DNA reads TGTGCCAGCAGTTCCATTAATAGCGGCCCAGGATGGTACGAGCAGTACTTC. Protein: CASSSINSGPGWYEQYF. The V call is TRBV28, the J call TRBJ2-7; a possible D gene is TRBD2 (6 bases). Trimming shortened V by 4 bases and J by 4 bases, and 23 bases separated the two germline ends. Germline V CDR1 and CDR2: MDHEN, SYDVKM. The CDR3 totals 17 residues.

This clone was detected only a few times. The gene calls are TRBV5-4 and TRBJ2-1; no firm D call. Trimming took 4 bases from V and 5 from J, leaving 4 bases between them. CDR3 length: 11 amino acids. The V gene's germline CDR1 is SGHNT and CDR2 YYREEE (reference sequence). The CDR3 reads CASSSHNEQFF. As DNA, the CDR3 is TGTGCCAGCAGCAGCCACAATGAGCAGTTCTTC.

This clone was observed once. The chain couples TRBV11-2 to TRBJ2-4; D might be TRBD2 (5 bases). The CDR3 is 13 amino acids. Trimming removed 3 bases from V and 6 bases from J, with 9 bases in between. CDR1 and CDR2 from the germline V gene are SGHAT and FQNNGV. The CDR3 sequence is CASSLTEGNIQYF. In DNA, the CDR3 is TGTGCCAGCAGCTTGACTGAGGGAAACATTCAGTACTTC. Combining the CDR3 with reference TRBV11-2 and TRBJ2-4 gives the whole variable domain EAGVAQSPRYKIIEKRQSVAFWCNPISGHATLYWYQQILGQGPKLLIQFQNNGVVDDSQLPKDRFSAERLKGVDSTLKIQPAKLEDSAVYLCASSLTEGNIQYFGAGTRLSVL.

This clone is medium-sized by share. The chain carries TRBV7-8 and TRBJ1-6; maybe TRBD1 (6 bases). Trimming left V 1 base short and J 7 bases short, with 14 bases between. Germline V gives CDR1 SGHVS, CDR2 FQNEAQ. The CDR3 extends over 16 amino acids. CDR3 coding DNA: TGTGCCAGCAGCTTAGAGGGGGAAGCTTGGAATTCACCCCTCCACTTT. This sequence encodes CASSLEGEAWNSPLHF.

V usage is TRBV25-1 and J usage is TRBJ1-4, with D possibly being TRBD1 (5 bases). The CDR3 loop spans 12 amino acids. The germline V gene has CDR1 MGHDK and CDR2 SYGVNS. The V end was cut by 5 bases, the J end by 11 bases, with 12 bases between. The CDR3 protein is CASSQTGGKLFF. As DNA, the CDR3 is TGTGCCAGCAGTCAAACAGGCGGCAAACTGTTTTTT.

This chain uses TRBV19 with TRBJ1-1, with no clear D. V was pared by 8 bases and J by 4 bases, with 17 bases between. The CDR3 length is 14 residues. Germline values: CDR1 LNHDA, CDR2 SQIVND (reference sequence). DNA for the CDR3: TGTGCCAGTCGTTGGGAGGTAGGTAGCACTGAAGCTTTCTTT. This encodes CASRWEVGSTEAFF.

V and J are TRBV5-8 and TRBJ1-2; a weak D match, TRBD1 (5 bases). Trimming left V 0 bases short and J 6 bases short, with 15 bases between. Germline CDR1 is SGHTS and CDR2 is YDEGEE. The CDR3 has 15 amino acids. CDR3 in amino acids: CASSLGAGTWDGYTF. The CDR3 DNA reads as TGTGCCAGCAGCTTGGGGGCTGGGACTTGGGATGGCTACACCTTC.

CDR3 residues: CASSFVLTGGIKPQHF. The CDR3 region has the DNA TGTGCCAGCAGTTTCGTACTGACAGGAGGTATCAAGCCCCAGCATTTT. The V call is TRBV2, the J call TRBJ1-5, with a possible D match to TRBD1 (6 bases). Germline values: CDR1 SNHLY, CDR2 FYNNEI. This CDR3 is built from 16 residues. Between the trimmed V and J ends, which lost 5 bases and 8 bases, there was a span of 22 bases.

The chain recombines TRBV5-8 with TRBJ1-3; 8 bases are shared with TRBD1. CDR3 length: 15 amino acids. Germline V CDR1 and CDR2: SGHTS, YDEGEE. With V trimmed by 4 bases and J by 1 base, 4 bases remained unmatched. In nucleotides, the CDR3 is TGTGCCAGCAGCACCGACAGGGGATCTGGAAACACCATATATTTT. It translates to CASSTDRGSGNTIYF.

The chain couples TRBV19 to TRBJ2-5, with 11 bases aligning to TRBD2. The ends lost 5 bases at V and 4 bases at J; junction bases unmatched: 3. This CDR3 has 14 amino acids. CDR1 and CDR2 from the germline V gene are LNHDA and SQIVND (reference sequence). CDR3 DNA: TGTGCCAGTAGTTTAGCGGGGGGGCGAGAGACCCAGTACTTC. Translated, it gives CASSLAGGRETQYF. The whole variable domain, filled in from reference TRBV19 and TRBJ2-5, reads DGGITQSPKYLFRKEGQNVTLSCEQNLNHDAMYWYRQDPGQGLRLIYYSQIVNDFQKGDIAEGYSVSREKKESFPLTVTSAQKNPTAFYLCASSLAGGRETQYFGPGTRLLVL.

V and J are TRBV11-1 and TRBJ2-7; 8 bases are shared with TRBD1. The CDR3 is 14 amino acids. With 5 bases clipped from V and 2 bases from J, the junction kept 5 bases outside the gene matches. CDR1 and CDR2 from the germline V gene are SGHAT and FQDESV (reference sequence). The CDR3 region is CASSPVDRAYEQYF. The CDR3 DNA is TGTGCCAGCAGCCCAGTGGACAGGGCCTACGAGCAGTACTTC.

This sequence joins TRBV6-5 and TRBJ2-1, with a tentative D call TRBD1 (5 bases). The V end was cut by 10 bases, the J end by 0 bases, with 16 bases between. From germline, CDR1 is MNHEY and CDR2 SVGAGI. CDR3 length: 15 residues. The CDR3 loop reads CATSRDSYSYNEQFF. For the CDR3, the DNA is TGTGCCACCTCCCGAGACAGTTACTCCTACAATGAGCAGTTCTTC.

The genes are TRBV18 and TRBJ1-2; a weak D match, TRBD1 (5 bases). Germline CDR1 reads KGHSH; CDR2 reads LQKENI. The CDR3 sequence is 15 residues long. V was cut by 2 bases and J by 0 bases, with 10 bases left in between. CDR3 loop: CASSPDRGANYGYTF. The CDR3 DNA is TGTGCCAGCTCACCAGACAGAGGAGCTAACTATGGCTACACCTTC.

This clone was detected once. V gene TRBV2 combines with J gene TRBJ2-3; 7 bases map to TRBD2. The CDR3 loop spans 17 amino acids. Germline V gene sequence: CDR1 SNHLY, CDR2 FYNNEI. With V trimmed by 7 bases and J by 1 base, 14 bases remained unmatched. The CDR3 nucleotides are TGTGCCAGCAAAACTGGCGGGGGTAATTTGGGCACAGATACGCAGTATTTT. It encodes CASKTGGGNLGTDTQYF.

This sequence joins TRBV7-2 and TRBJ2-5; the D gene is possibly TRBD2 (5 bases). V was cut by 5 bases and J by 4 bases, with 23 bases left in between. This CDR3 contains 17 residues. The germline gives CDR1 SGHTA, CDR2 FQGNSA. In DNA form, the CDR3 reads TGTGCCAGCAGCCCCCCTTTTGGAGTGGGAGTGGCAGAGACCCAGTACTTC. Protein sequence: CASSPPFGVGVAETQYF.

The genes are TRBV9 and TRBJ2-1; no firm D call. Germline-derived CDR1 and CDR2 are SGDLS and YYNGEE. The V end lost 1 base, the J end lost 9 bases, and 8 bases lay between the germline ends. There are 12 residues in the CDR3. This CDR3 reads CASSVNSGEQFF. In nucleotides, the CDR3 is TGTGCCAGCAGCGTAAATTCGGGTGAGCAGTTCTTC.

The rearrangement joins TRBV19 to TRBJ2-1; 15 bases are shared with TRBD2. CDR3 length equals 15 residues. V shed 3 bases, J shed 10 bases, and the junction held 4 bases outside the gene matches. Germline CDR1 and CDR2: LNHDA and SQIVND (reference sequence). In DNA, the CDR3 is TGTGCCAGTAGTATGGGACTAGCGGGAGGCTGGGAGCAGTTCTTC. Encoded protein: CASSMGLAGGWEQFF.

This clone was seen more than once but under ten times. This sequence joins TRBV9 and TRBJ2-5; TRBD2 might be the D (5 bases). Germline V CDR1 and CDR2: SGDLS, YYNGEE. The CDR3 sequence is 15 residues long. Trimming removed 2 bases from V and 4 bases from J, with 15 bases in between. The CDR3, as DNA: TGTGCCAGCAGCGTTGATTTTGCGGGTGGAGAGACCCAGTACTTC. This gives the protein CASSVDFAGGETQYF.

J is TRBJ2-3 and V is TRBV4-1; TRBD2 aligns across 9 bases. The trim removed 0 bases at V and 3 bases at J, leaving 7 bases unmatched. Germline assignment: CDR1 MGHRA and CDR2 YSYEKL. The CDR3 has 17 amino acids. CDR3 DNA sequence: TGCGCCAGCAGCCAAGATAAGGCTAGCGGGGAAACAGATACGCAGTATTTT. It yields the protein CASSQDKASGETDTQYF.

This sequence joins TRBV19 and TRBJ2-1; 11 bases match TRBD2. Looked up from germline, CDR1 is LNHDA and CDR2 is SQIVND (reference sequence). This CDR3 has 14 residues. V shed 1 base and J 7 bases; nucleotides not matched to a gene: 0. DNA for the CDR3: TGTGCCAGTAGTATAGGGACTAGCGGGAATGAGCAGTTCTTC. Amino acids: CASSIGTSGNEQFF.

This clone was recorded once. The J gene is TRBJ2-2, the V gene TRBV21-1; whether TRBD2, the table's D call, matches the DNA was not checked. TRBV21-1 is labeled a pseudogene. The CDR3 is 17 amino acids. The CDR3 here is CASSRSRGGKHTGELFF. The CDR3 nucleotides are TGTGCCAGCAGCCGGTCGAGGGGGGGGAAGCACACCGGGGAGCTGTTTTTT.

The genes are TRBV2 and TRBJ2-2; 11 nucleotides match TRBD1. The CDR3 is 14 residues long. V gave up 3 bases and J gave up 6 bases; unmatched junction bases: 0. CDR1 and CDR2 from the germline V gene are SNHLY and FYNNEI. The CDR3 protein is CASSEGQGAGELFF. The CDR3 DNA reads TGTGCCAGCAGTGAGGGACAGGGGGCCGGGGAGCTGTTTTTT. Full variable domain (missing parts from reference TRBV2 and TRBJ2-2): EPEVTQTPSHQVTQMGQEVILRCVPISNHLYFYWYRQILGQKVEFLVSFYNNEISEKSEIFDDQFSVERPDGSNFTLKIRSTKLEDSAMYFCASSEGQGAGELFFGEGSRLTVL.

The V gene is TRBV7-6, the J gene TRBJ2-7, with 9 bases matching TRBD1. Trimming cost V 4 bases and J 6 bases; bases outside gene matches: 10. Germline CDR1 and CDR2: SGHVS and FNYEAQ. The CDR3 loop spans 15 amino acids. CDR3 amino acids: CASSSLPGQGAEQYF. The CDR3, as DNA: TGTGCCAGCAGCTCTCTACCGGGACAGGGAGCCGAGCAGTACTTC.

This clone showed up just a few times. The chain has TRBV9 and TRBJ2-7; 8 nucleotides agree with TRBD2. The length of the CDR3 is 17 residues. Germline V gene lookup returns CDR1 SGDLS and CDR2 YYNGEE. V dropped 0 bases and J dropped 6; count of bases not matched to a gene: 14. CDR3 loop: CASSVGGLAGNRGEQYF. The CDR3 nucleotides read TGTGCCAGCAGCGTAGGAGGTCTAGCGGGCAATCGGGGCGAGCAGTACTTC.